These 23 T cell receptor beta chains share one sample of origin, sequenced in a study of control samples from healthy donors and cancer patients. Repertoires were generated with immunoSEQ multiplex PCR, while TCRdb's copy carries only in-frame clones and drops some. The profile shows around 170,000 clones, around 90% of them singletons. Sequenced material: blood. The receptors here all came from a woman aged 45-59 years in good health.

The J gene is TRBJ2-1, the V gene TRBV7-9, with 9 bases aligning to TRBD2. The CDR3 loop spans 17 amino acids. Germline V CDR1 and CDR2: SEHNR, FQNEAQ (reference sequence). The V and J ends lost 6 bases and 8 bases, in that order; junction bases with no gene match: 17. This CDR3 is CASSQRLGASGVHEQFF. The CDR3 coding sequence is TGTGCCAGCAGTCAGCGGTTAGGGGCTAGCGGGGTCCATGAGCAGTTCTTC.

The chain uses TRBV7-9 and TRBJ1-4, with a tentative D call TRBD1 (5 bases). CDR1 and CDR2 (germline): SEHNR, FQNEAQ (reference sequence). CDR3 length: 15 amino acids. Between the trimmed V and J ends, which lost 4 bases and 3 bases, there was a span of 12 bases. The DNA of the CDR3 is TGTGCCAGCAGCTCGACGGGGGTCCCTAATGAAAAACTGTTTTTT. This sequence encodes CASSSTGVPNEKLFF.

This clone has just one count. V and J are TRBV5-1 and TRBJ1-2, with D unresolved. Germline V CDR1 and CDR2: SGHRS, YFSETQ. Trimming took 0 bases from V and 7 from J, leaving 7 bases between them. The CDR3 consists of 12 residues. The CDR3 is CASSLGGVGYTF. CDR3 nucleotides: TGCGCCAGCAGCTTGGGAGGAGTTGGCTACACCTTC.

This clone was counted a few times. The genes are TRBV29-1 and TRBJ1-1; D ambiguous. CDR1 SQVTM and CDR2 ANQGSEA come from the germline V gene. The V end lost 0 bases, the J end lost 3 bases, and 14 bases lay between the germline ends. This CDR3 comprises 15 residues. The CDR3 loop is CSVEEPTPADTEAFF. Here the CDR3 DNA reads TGCAGCGTTGAAGAACCCACACCGGCGGACACTGAAGCTTTCTTT.

This chain joins TRBV7-3 and TRBJ1-1; possible D gene TRBD1, 6 bases. The CDR3 is 12 amino acids. With 5 bases removed from V and 7 bases from J, the gap between germline ends came to 11 bases. Germline V gives CDR1 SGHTA, CDR2 FQGTGA. The CDR3 DNA sequence: TGTGCCAGCAGCCCCCCCAGGGGTGAAGCTTTCTTT. Translation: CASSPPRGEAFF.

A few counts support this clone. The CDR3 sequence is CASSPPSTRNNEQFF. CDR3 DNA sequence: TGTGCCAGCAGCCCCCCCTCGACAAGGAACAATGAGCAGTTCTTC. The chain is built from TRBV7-2 and TRBJ2-1; unclear D gene. V was trimmed by 5 bases and J by 5 bases, leaving 16 bases between them. Germline V gene sequence: CDR1 SGHTA, CDR2 FQGNSA. This CDR3 has 15 residues.

The gene calls are TRBV29-1 and TRBJ2-1, with D perhaps TRBD1 or TRBD2 (5 bases each). V lost 4 bases and J lost 2, with 6 bases in between. The CDR3 spans 12 residues. Germline values: CDR1 SQVTM, CDR2 ANQGSEA. This CDR3 reads CSVAGPYNEQFF. The CDR3 DNA is TGCAGCGTTGCGGGACCCTACAATGAGCAGTTCTTC.

The rearrangement uses TRBV5-1 and TRBJ1-2, with 10 bases lining up with TRBD1. Germline lookup yields CDR1 SGHRS and CDR2 YFSETQ. The CDR3 totals 15 residues. The V segment lost 0 bases and the J segment 3 bases; nucleotides outside the gene matches: 2. The CDR3 region has the DNA TGCGCCAGCAGCTTGGCGGGGACAGGGGACTATGGCTACACCTTC. Translation: CASSLAGTGDYGYTF.

V gene TRBV9 combines with J gene TRBJ2-1; 7 positions agree with TRBD1. V shed 3 bases and J 10 bases; nucleotides not matched to a gene: 7. Germline assignment: CDR1 SGDLS and CDR2 YYNGEE. The CDR3 extends over 13 amino acids. The CDR3 region is CASSGGIQGEQFF. CDR3 in DNA: TGTGCCAGCAGCGGTGGAATACAGGGGGAGCAGTTCTTC.

The V and J genes are TRBV11-2 and TRBJ1-6; D gene unclear. The CDR3 consists of 12 residues. V was shortened by 4 bases and J by 5 bases, with 3 bases between the two germline ends. CDR1 is SGHAT, CDR2 FQNNGV, per germline. CDR3 sequence reads: CASSSNNSPLHF. The CDR3 nucleotides read TGTGCCAGCAGCTCAAATAATTCACCCCTCCACTTT.

The rearrangement joins TRBV3-1 (or the pseudogene TRBV3-2) to TRBJ2-7, with 9 bases matching TRBD1. Germline values: CDR1 LGHDT, CDR2 YNNKEL (reference sequence). V was clipped by 5 bases and J by 5 bases; unmatched bases: 7. The CDR3 is 14 amino acids. The DNA of the CDR3 is TGTGCCAGCAGCGCTGGACAGGGGTTACACGAGCAGTACTTC. It yields the protein CASSAGQGLHEQYF.

The chain combines TRBV10-2 with TRBJ2-7, with D uncertain. CDR3 length: 16 amino acids. Germline V gene sequence: CDR1 WSHSY, CDR2 SAAADI. V shed 6 bases and J shed 1 base, with 19 bases lying between them. CDR3 sequence (DNA): TGCGCCAGCAGACATGACCCCGCCGTTCTTTCCTACGAGCAGTACTTC. Its protein product is CASRHDPAVLSYEQYF.

This sequence joins TRBV7-9 and TRBJ1-1; the D gene is possibly TRBD1 (5 bases). Per the germline V gene, CDR1 is SEHNR and CDR2 is FQNEAQ (reference sequence). V lost 8 bases to trimming and J lost 1 base, with 11 bases between them. This CDR3 has 13 amino acids. The CDR3 here is CASLLGGNTEAFF. CDR3 DNA: TGTGCCAGCCTCCTGGGGGGGAACACTGAAGCTTTCTTT. Drawing the rest from reference TRBV7-9 and TRBJ1-1, the complete variable domain is DTGVSQNPRHKITKRGQNVTFRCDPISEHNRLYWYRQTLGQGPEFLTYFQNEAQLEKSRLLSDRFSAERPKGSFSTLEIQRTEQGDSAMYLCASLLGGNTEAFFGQGTRLTVV.

This rearrangement joins TRBV3-1 (or the pseudogene TRBV3-2) to TRBJ1-5; D unresolved. CDR1 and CDR2 from the germline V gene are LGHDT and YNNKEL (reference sequence). The CDR3 has 15 amino acids. Trimming left V 2 bases short and J 3 bases short, with 11 bases between. The CDR3 DNA reads TGTGCCAGCAGCCAATCAAGAGGGCTCAATCAGCCCCAGCATTTT. As protein: CASSQSRGLNQPQHF.

CDR3 region: CASSLNFYNEQFF. CDR3 sequence (DNA): TGTGCCAGCAGCCTTAACTTCTACAATGAGCAGTTCTTC. J is TRBJ2-1 and V is TRBV5-6; the D is unclear. V lost 4 bases to trimming and J lost 3 bases, with 8 bases between them. Germline V CDR1 and CDR2: SGHDT, YYEEEE. The CDR3 covers 13 residues.

The chain recombines TRBV24-1 with TRBJ2-2; 9 bases map to TRBD2. Germline V CDR1 and CDR2: KGHDR, SFDVKD. The junction had 5 bases not matched to a gene; V was cut back by 4 bases and J by 6 bases. CDR3 length equals 15 residues. The CDR3 protein is CATSEPGLAPGELFF. In nucleotides, the CDR3 is TGTGCCACCAGTGAGCCGGGACTAGCTCCCGGGGAGCTGTTTTTT.

The V call is TRBV7-9, the J call TRBJ2-7; possible D gene TRBD2, 5 bases. V was cut by 5 bases and J by 2 bases, with 13 bases left in between. The CDR3 has 14 residues. In germline, CDR1 is SEHNR, CDR2 FQNEAQ (reference sequence). CDR3 loop: CASSPRPAAYEQYF. The CDR3 DNA reads as TGTGCCAGCAGCCCTAGACCAGCGGCCTACGAGCAGTACTTC.

The gene calls are TRBV5-6 and TRBJ2-1, with TRBD2 as a possible D gene (6 bases). Trimming removed 3 bases at V and 6 bases at J, with 10 bases between. Per the germline V gene, CDR1 is SGHDT and CDR2 is YYEEEE. The CDR3 length is 13 residues. CDR3 loop: CASSWDFSNEQFF. CDR3 DNA sequence: TGTGCCAGCAGCTGGGACTTTTCCAATGAGCAGTTCTTC.

V and J are TRBV6-5 and TRBJ1-2; no clear D. Germline CDR1 is MNHEY and CDR2 is SVGAGI. V was shortened by 3 bases and J by 4 bases, with 6 bases between the two germline ends. The CDR3 length is 12 residues. CDR3 coding DNA: TGTGCCAGCAGTTATTGGGGCTATGGCTACACCTTC. Translated, it gives CASSYWGYGYTF.

This chain connects TRBV19 to TRBJ1-4; no clear D. The germline CDR1 and CDR2 sequences are LNHDA and SQIVND (reference sequence). The CDR3 covers 12 residues. V lost 6 bases, J lost 3 bases, and 5 bases lay in between. The CDR3 sequence: CASRAPNEKLFF. In DNA form, the CDR3 reads TGTGCCAGTAGGGCCCCTAATGAAAAACTGTTTTTT.

CDR3 nucleotide sequence: TGTGCTAGTGGTCTCTCGGGGGGCCATGAAGCTTTCTTT. It yields the protein CASGLSGGHEAFF. The chain uses TRBV12-5 and TRBJ1-1, with a tentative D call TRBD1 (6 bases). V was pared by 5 bases and J by 7 bases, with 14 bases between. Germline CDR1 and CDR2: LGHNT and FRNRAP. This CDR3 has 13 residues.

The genes are TRBV21-1 and TRBJ2-2. TRBV21-1 is a documented pseudogene. The CDR3 totals 11 residues. The chain's CDR3 is CASHQGWELFF. CDR3 coding DNA: TGTGCCAGCCATCAAGGGTGGGAGCTGTTTTTT.

The J gene is TRBJ1-6, the V gene TRBV3-1 (or the pseudogene TRBV3-2); 7 bases are shared with TRBD1. Unmatched junction bases numbered 5, after V lost 3 bases and J lost 6 bases. The CDR3 totals 15 residues. Germline CDR1 LGHDT, CDR2 YNNKEL (reference sequence). The CDR3 region is CASSQGTVLNSPLHF. DNA for the CDR3: TGTGCCAGCAGCCAGGGGACAGTCCTTAATTCACCCCTCCACTTT.